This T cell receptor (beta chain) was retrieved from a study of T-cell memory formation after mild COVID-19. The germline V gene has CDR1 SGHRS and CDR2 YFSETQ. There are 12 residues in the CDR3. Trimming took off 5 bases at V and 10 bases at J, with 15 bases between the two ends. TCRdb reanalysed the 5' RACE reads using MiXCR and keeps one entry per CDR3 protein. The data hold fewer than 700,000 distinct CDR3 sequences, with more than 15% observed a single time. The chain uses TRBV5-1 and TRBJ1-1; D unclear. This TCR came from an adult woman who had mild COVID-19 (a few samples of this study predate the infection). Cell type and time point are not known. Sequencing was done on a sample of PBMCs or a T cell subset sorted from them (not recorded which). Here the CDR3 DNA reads TGCGCCAGCAGGGGAGACGCCAGTCGAGCTTTCTTT. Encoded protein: CASRGDASRAFF.